The 5 T cell receptor beta chains in this list originate from one sample, sequenced in a study of cytomegalovirus exposure and HLA in healthy donors. The PCR contained 60 Vbeta and 13 Jbeta primers. Repertoires were generated with immunoSEQ multiplex PCR, while TCRdb's copy carries only in-frame clones and drops some. The repertoire includes about 140,000 clones, 75% to 90% of them detected once, and about 4.3% sits in the top ten. Sample: PBMCs. The receptors originated from a man aged 40-55 years in good health and CMV-seronegative.

This chain links TRBV6-5 with TRBJ2-3; 8 bases are a match to TRBD1. CDR3 size: 14 residues. Germline V gene data show CDR1 as MNHEY and CDR2 as SVGAGI. After removal of 6 bases from V and 4 bases from J, the junction contained 6 bases not matched to a gene. The CDR3 is CASSIGQGADTQYF. The CDR3, as DNA: TGTGCCAGCAGCATCGGACAGGGAGCAGATACGCAGTATTTT.

The chain is built from TRBV9 and TRBJ1-6; D is ambiguous. Germline V lookup: CDR1 SGDLS, CDR2 YYNGEE. The CDR3 consists of 12 residues. The V and J ends lost 0 bases and 11 bases respectively, with 6 bases between them. The CDR3 DNA follows: TGTGCCAGCAGCGTAGCGGGGACACCCCTCCACTTT. As protein: CASSVAGTPLHF.

This clone was picked up one time. This chain joins TRBV5-8 and TRBJ2-5, with a tentative D call TRBD2 (5 bases). Germline V lookup: CDR1 SGHTS, CDR2 YDEGEE. Trimming left V 0 bases short and J 5 bases short, with 11 bases between. The CDR3 is 14 residues long. The CDR3 DNA sequence: TGTGCCAGCAGCTTGGGGCTAGCAAGCGAGACCCAGTACTTC. As protein: CASSLGLASETQYF.

The V gene is TRBV4-3, the J gene TRBJ1-2; 9 bases align to TRBD1. Looked up from germline, CDR1 is LGHNA and CDR2 is YSLEER. This CDR3 contains 15 residues. The V segment lost 3 bases and the J segment 3 bases; nucleotides outside the gene matches: 5. The CDR3 loop is CASSQRTGEYYGYTF. DNA for the CDR3: TGCGCCAGCAGCCAGCGGACAGGGGAGTACTATGGCTACACCTTC.

The chain links TRBV30 to TRBJ2-7, with 9 positions matching TRBD1. This CDR3 spans 15 amino acids. Germline V CDR1 and CDR2: GTSNPN, SVGIG (reference sequence). After removal of 2 bases from V and 3 bases from J, the junction contained 8 bases not matched to a gene. In DNA form, the CDR3 reads TGTGCCTGGAGTCCAATCGGACAGGGGAGCTACGAGCAGTACTTC. Amino acids: CAWSPIGQGSYEQYF. The variable domain in full, with the rest retrieved from reference TRBV30 and TRBJ2-7, is SQTIHQWPATLVQPVGSPLSLECTVEGTSNPNLYWYRQAAGRGLQLLFYSVGIGQISSEVPQNLSASRPQDRQFILSSKKLLLSDSGFYLCAWSPIGQGSYEQYFGPGTRLTVT.